This T cell receptor beta chain was found in a study of blood T cell repertoires in COVID-19. Across the study: COVID-19 samples from acute and convalescent phases originated in the United States, Italy and Spain. PBMCs, B-cell-depleted T cells, or T cells were the source of the cDNA or gDNA that made up the material.

There are 15 residues in the CDR3. Germline V lookup: CDR1 LNHNV, CDR2 YYDKDF (reference sequence). Trimming shortened V by 0 bases and J by 3 bases, and 12 bases separated the two germline ends. In the authors' methods: Amplified reference gene primers provided the basis for estimating nucleated cell counts. Generated by immunoSEQ multiplex PCR, the TCRdb table keeps only in-frame clones and is missing some. That table supplies the V and J calls and clone size; D and trimming were determined from the DNA. The table has 270,000 or so clones, roughly 89% seen once; the top ten hold just under 0.95%. Sequenced sample: peripheral blood. The chain carries TRBV15 and TRBJ2-7; weak D call: TRBD2 (5 bases). The clonotype comes from a middle-aged woman who had recovered from COVID-19. The CDR3 coding sequence is TGTGCCACCAGCAGAGATAGAGGGCCCTACTACGAGCAGTACTTC. Translation gives CATSRDRGPYYEQYF.